This is a list of T cell receptor beta chains from one sample in a study of blood T cell repertoires in COVID-19. Sequencing used immunoSEQ multiplex PCR; TCRdb keeps in-frame clones, though not all of them. The sample lists 73,000 or so clones, 91% seen once, with about 12% in the top ten. Sequenced input: peripheral blood. These receptors were taken from a human donor with active COVID-19. The donor label of this sample is uncertain. CDR3s include the opening cysteine and the closing phenylalanine or tryptophan.

v_gene: TRBV3-1/TRBV3-2
j_gene: TRBJ2-7
CDR3aa: CASSPGTDPYEQYF

v_gene: TRBV5-1
j_gene: TRBJ2-1
CDR3aa: CASSEAADSSYNEQFF

v_gene: TRBV10-1
j_gene: TRBJ1-1
CDR3aa: CASSESVGGVTEAFF

v_gene: TRBV7-6
j_gene: TRBJ2-7
CDR3aa: CASSLDHGTEQYF

v_gene: TRBV19
j_gene: TRBJ1-5
CDR3aa: CASKYIDSNQPQHF

v_gene: TRBV6-2/TRBV6-3
j_gene: TRBJ2-1
CDR3aa: CASSYSQTSSSIYEQFF

v_gene: TRBV6-5
j_gene: TRBJ2-7
CDR3aa: CASSFSTHEGDEQYF

v_gene: TRBV7-8
j_gene: TRBJ2-5
CDR3aa: CASSTGGTQYF

v_gene: TRBV28
j_gene: TRBJ1-5
CDR3aa: CASSFSSGVWQPQHF

v_gene: TRBV6-4
j_gene: TRBJ2-1
CDR3aa: CASSEGTSGRFSEQFF

v_gene: TRBV5-1
j_gene: TRBJ2-6
CDR3aa: CASSPQGSGANVLTF

v_gene: TRBV6-4
j_gene: TRBJ2-1
CDR3aa: CASSERGNNEQFF

v_gene: TRBV9
j_gene: TRBJ1-3
CDR3aa: CASSPQGPSSGNTIYF

v_gene: TRBV24-1
j_gene: TRBJ2-5
CDR3aa: CATSDFRTSGGSRAETQYF

v_gene: TRBV11-3
j_gene: TRBJ2-7
CDR3aa: CASTRSGRGYEQYF

v_gene: TRBV11-2
j_gene: TRBJ2-7
CDR3aa: CASRYPRDSPYEQYF

v_gene: TRBV27
j_gene: TRBJ2-3
CDR3aa: CASSLTRYTDTQYF

v_gene: TRBV18
j_gene: TRBJ1-5
CDR3aa: CASSPGGSTGGQPQHF

v_gene: TRBV2
j_gene: TRBJ2-2
CDR3aa: CASTGTSHTGELFF

v_gene: TRBV28
j_gene: TRBJ1-5
CDR3aa: CASRRQGASNQPQHF

v_gene: TRBV5-5
j_gene: TRBJ1-5
CDR3aa: CASSRSGTGNQPQHF

v_gene: TRBV4-1
j_gene: TRBJ1-5
CDR3aa: CASSQDEGAQPQHF

v_gene: TRBV4-3
j_gene: TRBJ2-1
CDR3aa: CASSQPSGGLNEQFF

v_gene: TRBV11-2
j_gene: TRBJ2-2
CDR3aa: CASSLRTSGSTGELFF

v_gene: TRBV29-1
j_gene: TRBJ2-5
CDR3aa: CSVGLAGPETQYF

v_gene: TRBV27
j_gene: TRBJ2-5
CDR3aa: CASSLIQGETQYF

v_gene: TRBV4-3
j_gene: TRBJ2-6
CDR3aa: CASSQGPRGSGANVLTF

v_gene: TRBV27
j_gene: TRBJ2-1
CDR3aa: CASSLRSGGYNEQFF

v_gene: TRBV28
j_gene: TRBJ2-1
CDR3aa: CASTLPRDRGFYNEQFF

v_gene: TRBV12-1
j_gene: TRBJ2-1
CDR3aa: CANASGLYNEQFF

v_gene: TRBV14
j_gene: TRBJ2-7
CDR3aa: CASSQRDRGVRQGDEQYF

v_gene: TRBV3-1/TRBV3-2
j_gene: TRBJ1-6
CDR3aa: CASSHGTGLNSPLHF

v_gene: TRBV24-1
j_gene: TRBJ2-1
CDR3aa: CASGRGGEQFF

v_gene: TRBV5-1
j_gene: TRBJ2-3
CDR3aa: CASSFPSSTSGPTDTQYF

v_gene: TRBV4-3
j_gene: TRBJ1-1
CDR3aa: CASSQDWLTEAFF

v_gene: TRBV27
j_gene: TRBJ2-4
CDR3aa: CASSLNRGNIQYF

v_gene: TRBV12-3/TRBV12-4
j_gene: TRBJ1-2
CDR3aa: CASSGDSLYGYTF

v_gene: TRBV19
j_gene: TRBJ1-6
CDR3aa: CATGQSDSPLHF

v_gene: TRBV18
j_gene: TRBJ1-5
CDR3aa: CASSPLGNGQGPQHF

v_gene: TRBV5-6
j_gene: TRBJ2-5
CDR3aa: CASSTGQGPLETQYF

v_gene: TRBV4-3
j_gene: TRBJ1-1
CDR3aa: CASSQDPLANTEAFF

v_gene: TRBV24-1
j_gene: TRBJ1-1
CDR3aa: CATRGQMNTEAFF